This is a list of T cell receptor beta chains from one sample in a study of blood T cell repertoires in COVID-19. Clones were read by immunoSEQ multiplex PCR, and TCRdb kept only the in-frame ones, dropping some. Among roughly 120,000 clones listed, approximately 81% were seen once. The sample consisted of peripheral blood. The receptors come from a man aged 50 to 59 with acute or convalescent COVID-19. The conserved cysteine and the conserved F or W are not part of the CDR3 here.

v_call: TRBV9
j_call: TRBJ1-5
cdr3_aa: ASNSGGNSNQPQH

v_call: TRBV7-3
j_call: TRBJ2-1
cdr3_aa: ASSLGTGAHEQF

v_call: TRBV24-1
j_call: TRBJ1-1
cdr3_aa: ATSDRDTLWGAF

v_call: TRBV5-1
j_call: TRBJ2-2
cdr3_aa: ASSTGTGFDTGELF

v_call: TRBV28
j_call: TRBJ1-2
cdr3_aa: ASTATGPYGYT

v_call: TRBV19
j_call: TRBJ1-4
cdr3_aa: ASSSTGVNEKLF

v_call: TRBV11-2
j_call: TRBJ1-3
cdr3_aa: ASSSISGSSGNTIY

v_call: TRBV5-4
j_call: TRBJ1-2
cdr3_aa: ASRREPGQGDGGYT

v_call: TRBV24-1
j_call: TRBJ2-2
cdr3_aa: ATSDFPRENTGELF

v_call: TRBV6-6
j_call: TRBJ1-1
cdr3_aa: ASGDTTGGIATEAF

v_call: TRBV10-3
j_call: TRBJ2-3
cdr3_aa: AISESGSFEEDTQY

v_call: TRBV28
j_call: TRBJ1-1
cdr3_aa: ASSLWGTPMNTEAF

v_call: TRBV3-1/TRBV3-2
j_call: TRBJ2-3
cdr3_aa: ASSPAGTRADTQY

v_call: TRBV18
j_call: TRBJ1-4
cdr3_aa: ASSRGRNEKLF

v_call: TRBV2
j_call: TRBJ1-2
cdr3_aa: ASSPRTGLLGYT

v_call: TRBV9
j_call: TRBJ2-2
cdr3_aa: ASSVGSLGRGSTGELF

v_call: TRBV2
j_call: TRBJ1-1
cdr3_aa: ASKVVETEAF

v_call: TRBV28
j_call: TRBJ2-3
cdr3_aa: ASSLWRGGTDTQY

v_call: TRBV19
j_call: TRBJ2-1
cdr3_aa: ASSATSRSYNEQF

v_call: TRBV15
j_call: TRBJ2-2
cdr3_aa: ATSWGQGMAGELF

v_call: TRBV6-6
j_call: TRBJ1-4
cdr3_aa: ASSYSRGINEKLF

v_call: TRBV19
j_call: TRBJ2-2
cdr3_aa: ASRTGFRTGELF